This T cell receptor (beta chain) emerged from a study of blood T cell repertoires in COVID-19. The ends were cut back, 4 bases at V and 7 bases at J, with 8 bases in the middle. Germline V gene lookup returns CDR1 SNHLY and CDR2 FYNNEI. This CDR3 has 11 residues. Participants came from roughly 25 US areas, aged roughly 18 to 90 years. A case of COVID-19 had been met by exposed participants within 2 weeks before study entry. As handled by the study authors: Estimation of nucleated cell counts was performed using reference gene primer amplification. Sequencing used immunoSEQ multiplex PCR; TCRdb keeps in-frame clones, though not all of them. That table supplies the V and J calls and clone size; D and trimming were determined from the DNA. Altogether 350,000 to 400,000 clones are present, roughly nine tenths being singletons, with the ten largest covering roughly 0.9%.

The TCR originated in a woman in her 40s who had been exposed to COVID-19. The sample consisted of PBMCs or T cells enriched from blood (not recorded which). J is TRBJ2-7 and V is TRBV2; D unclear. The CDR3 nucleotides read TGTGCCAGCAGTGTAACTCGGGAGCAGTACTTC. Amino acid sequence: CASSVTREQYF.